A single sample gave rise to the 11 T cell receptor beta chains below, sequenced in a study of vaccination and CD4 T cells after COVID-19. Treatment given: 10-day PBMC culture with coronavirus spike peptide pools or control peptides (ViraFEST assay). Sequence data for DNA of cultured CD4+ T cells were generated by the Oncomine TCR Beta short-read assay. Each CDR3 protein is one row after TCRdb ran MiXCR on the PCR reads. Of tens of thousands of distinct CDR3 sequences listed, around 63% are singletons. For these TCRs, the target antigens are not known. The material sequenced was CD4+ T cells from blood, cultured in vitro. The receptors here all came from a human donor who had recovered from COVID-19.

This clonotype was seen only a few times. V usage is TRBV7-2 and J usage is TRBJ1-5; D is ambiguous. CDR3 length: 13 residues. The germline CDR1 and CDR2 sequences are SGHTA and FQGNSA. The germline V and J ends were trimmed by 5 bases and 4 bases, with 9 bases remaining between them. The CDR3 coding sequence is TGTGCCAGCAGCCCGGACCTGAATCAGCCCCAGCATTTT. Encoded protein: CASSPDLNQPQHF.

The genes are TRBV5-1 and TRBJ2-7; D might be TRBD2 (6 bases). The CDR3 length is 14 residues. Trimming pared 4 bases from V and 6 bases from J, leaving 17 bases between. The germline V gene has CDR1 SGHRS and CDR2 YFSETQ. CDR3 amino acids: CASSRSSGAGEQYF. The DNA for the CDR3 is TGCGCCAGCAGCCGGAGCTCGGGAGCGGGCGAGCAGTACTTC.

This chain connects TRBV7-8 to TRBJ1-5; D ambiguous. The germline CDR1 and CDR2 sequences are SGHVS and FQNEAQ. This CDR3 has 14 residues. V was clipped by 5 bases and J by 2 bases, with 10 bases between them. This CDR3 is CASSPREGNQPQHF. In nucleotides, the CDR3 is TGTGCCAGCAGCCCCCGGGAGGGCAATCAGCCCCAGCATTTT.

This rearrangement joins TRBV7-2 to TRBJ1-4; a weak D match, TRBD1 (5 bases). CDR1 SGHTA and CDR2 FQGNSA come from the germline V gene. The CDR3 length is 17 residues. Trimming took 0 bases from V and 7 from J, leaving 18 bases between them. CDR3 sequence reads: CASSLAGSAGRGEKLFF. For the CDR3, the DNA is TGTGCCAGCAGCTTAGCCGGATCGGCAGGGCGGGGTGAAAAACTGTTTTTT.

V usage is TRBV7-2 and J usage is TRBJ2-7; TRBD2 agrees at 7 bases. This CDR3 region has 16 residues. Trimming took 5 bases from V and 0 from J; bases not matched to a gene: 10. CDR1 SGHTA and CDR2 FQGNSA come from the germline V gene. The CDR3 DNA follows: TGTGCCAGCAGCCTTTCTAGCGGAAGTCTCTCCTACGAGCAGTACTTC. It is translated as CASSLSSGSLSYEQYF.

This chain's CDR3 is CASSLVGTEAFF. The DNA for the CDR3 is TGTGCCAGCAGTCTAGTGGGCACTGAAGCTTTCTTT. The rearrangement joins TRBV6-1 to TRBJ1-1; no reliable D call. The CDR3 has 12 residues. V was clipped by 5 bases and J by 4 bases, with 8 bases between them. In germline, CDR1 is MNHNS, CDR2 SASEGT.

The chain uses TRBV20-1 and TRBJ1-5; D gene ambiguous. This CDR3 is 13 amino acids long. Germline V CDR1 and CDR2: DFQATT, SNEGSKA (reference sequence). Trimming stripped 3 bases from V and 4 bases from J, with 10 bases between. CDR3 in DNA: TGCAGTGCTAGGTCAGTCGTAAATCAGCCCCAGCATTTT. Translated, it gives CSARSVVNQPQHF.

The V call is TRBV11-1, the J call TRBJ2-7; TRBD1 matches at 7 bases. Losses at the gene ends were 5 bases for V and 4 bases for J; bases not matched to a gene: 11. CDR3 length: 15 residues. CDR1 SGHAT and CDR2 FQDESV come from the germline V gene (reference sequence). CDR3 in DNA: TGTGCCAGCAGCCCGGGACAGACGCTAGTTTACGAGCAGTACTTC. Protein sequence: CASSPGQTLVYEQYF.

The chain is built from TRBV20-1 and TRBJ1-2, with 7 bases aligning to TRBD1. Germline CDR1 is DFQATT and CDR2 is SNEGSKA (reference sequence). The CDR3 runs to 15 residues. Trimming cost V 4 bases and J 7 bases; bases outside gene matches: 15. Here the CDR3 DNA reads TGCAGTGCTACCAGAACCGGGACAGAGATTTCTGGCTACACCTTC. The encoded protein is CSATRTGTEISGYTF.

The J gene is TRBJ1-1, the V gene TRBV18; 9 bases align to TRBD1. Germline CDR1 reads KGHSH; CDR2 reads LQKENI. With 5 bases clipped from V and 3 bases from J, the junction kept 7 bases outside the gene matches. The CDR3 runs to 15 residues. In nucleotides, the CDR3 is TGTGCCAGCTCAAGCACGACAGGGGGGTACACTGAAGCTTTCTTT. It encodes CASSSTTGGYTEAFF.

V usage is TRBV18 and J usage is TRBJ1-1, with D possibly TRBD1 on 6 matching bases. The CDR3 has 15 amino acids. CDR1 and CDR2 (germline): KGHSH, LQKENI. The germline V and J ends were trimmed by 4 bases and 1 base, with 13 bases remaining between them. The CDR3 reads CASSLGGAGNTEAFF. The CDR3, as DNA: TGTGCCAGCTCACTTGGGGGGGCGGGGAACACTGAAGCTTTCTTT.